This is a list of T cell receptor beta chains from one sample in a study of identical twins. TCRdb re-derived calls from the 5' RACE reads in MiXCR, one entry per CDR3 protein. The table records 510,000 or so distinct CDR3 sequences, approximately 16% of them present only once. The data also belong to a second study, concerning yellow fever vaccine responses in identical twins.

What was sequenced was CD4+ T cells sorted from blood. The receptors come from a young woman in good health. Each CDR3 is given with its conserved first and last residue.

V,length,CDR3
TRBV4-1,16,CASDDIGRGSYNEQFF
TRBV11-2,18,CASSLYSRGAVYNSPLHF
TRBV10-2,10,CASSENEQFF
TRBV5-1,14,CASGQGGYNTEAFF
TRBV7-3,15,CASSSEQPPGNEQFF
TRBV29-1,13,CSVAGRLTDTQYF
TRBV28,15,CASRSSGAGPYEQYF
TRBV5-1,14,CASRYQGLAETQYF
TRBV19,18,CASSIPIRTGARNSWAFF
TRBV10-3,11,CAISGGTEAFF
TRBV6-5,16,CASSNSGTSRPNEQFF
TRBV4-1,14,CASSQERGLHEQYF
TRBV7-9,12,CASSPAGHEQFF
TRBV6-6,13,CASSPLLDSPLHF
TRBV28,13,CASSTQAPYEQYF
TRBV24-1,16,CATSDTSGRGTGELFF
TRBV7-2,15,CASSTGAGVSDTQYF
TRBV7-9,14,CASSLGGQGHEQYF
TRBV29-1,14,CSVLTGGGLETQYF
TRBV6-5,12,CASSYSRGTAFF
TRBV7-2,15,CASSSGQGRHNEQFF
TRBV6-6,11,CASRGSAEAFF
TRBV5-1,16,CASSLEFLSSNTEAFF
TRBV20-1,18,CSARFLSLFGRGTDTQYF
TRBV28,14,CASTKGQGVDTQYF
TRBV11-3,13,CASSRGMGTEAFF
TRBV18,16,CASSPVAGSNTGELFF
TRBV9,13,CASSVELAGEQFF
TRBV5-1,15,CASSLVGGGNSPLHF
TRBV11-1,19,CASSSRGLAGPSSYNEQFF
TRBV20-1,14,CSAIPPGGQETQYF
TRBV12-3/TRBV12-4,14,CASSLSHLVTEAFF
TRBV20-1,14,CSATTGTNTDTQYF
TRBV10-3,12,CAIAGGYNEQFF
TRBV5-1,15,CASSSAQTGNTEAFF